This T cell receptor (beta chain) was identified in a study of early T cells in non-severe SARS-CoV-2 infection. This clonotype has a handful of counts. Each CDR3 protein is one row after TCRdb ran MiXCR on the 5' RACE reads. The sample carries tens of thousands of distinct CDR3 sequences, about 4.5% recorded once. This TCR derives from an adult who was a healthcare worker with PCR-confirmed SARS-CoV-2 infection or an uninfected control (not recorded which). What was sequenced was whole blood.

CDR3 nucleotide sequence: TGTGCCAGCTTCGGGGACAGTTCCTACGAGCAGTACTTC. Residues: CASFGDSSYEQYF. V usage is TRBV28 and J usage is TRBJ2-7; 7 nucleotides agree with TRBD1. Germline V gene lookup returns CDR1 MDHEN and CDR2 SYDVKM. The V segment lost 8 bases and the J segment 1 base; nucleotides outside the gene matches: 5. The CDR3 has 13 amino acids.